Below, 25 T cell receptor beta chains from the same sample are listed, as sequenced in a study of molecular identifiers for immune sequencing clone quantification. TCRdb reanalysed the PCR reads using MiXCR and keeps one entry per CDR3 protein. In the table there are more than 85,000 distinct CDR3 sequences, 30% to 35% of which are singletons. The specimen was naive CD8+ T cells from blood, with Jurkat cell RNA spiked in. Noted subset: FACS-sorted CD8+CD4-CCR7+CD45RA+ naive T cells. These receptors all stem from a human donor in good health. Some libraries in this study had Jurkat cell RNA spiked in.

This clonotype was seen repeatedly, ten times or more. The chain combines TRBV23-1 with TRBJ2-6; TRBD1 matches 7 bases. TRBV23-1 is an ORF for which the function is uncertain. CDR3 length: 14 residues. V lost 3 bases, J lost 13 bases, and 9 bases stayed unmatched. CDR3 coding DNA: TGCGCCAGCAGTCAGGAGACAGGGTTAGAGGTCCTGACTTTC. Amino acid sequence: CASSQETGLEVLTF.

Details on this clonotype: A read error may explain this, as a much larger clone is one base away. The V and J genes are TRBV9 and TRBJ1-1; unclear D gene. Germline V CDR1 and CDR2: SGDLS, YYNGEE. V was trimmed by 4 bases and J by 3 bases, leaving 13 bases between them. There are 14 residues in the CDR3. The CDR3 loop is CASSHPPAHTEAFF. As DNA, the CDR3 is TGTGCCAGCAGCCACCCTCCTGCCCACACTGAAGCTTTCTTT.

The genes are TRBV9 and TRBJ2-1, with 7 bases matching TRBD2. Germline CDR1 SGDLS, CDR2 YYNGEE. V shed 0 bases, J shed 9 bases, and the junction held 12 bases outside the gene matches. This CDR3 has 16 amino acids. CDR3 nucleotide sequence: TGTGCCAGCAGCGTAGGCGGGAGCCCCCATTTTGGTGAGCAGTTCTTC. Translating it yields CASSVGGSPHFGEQFF.

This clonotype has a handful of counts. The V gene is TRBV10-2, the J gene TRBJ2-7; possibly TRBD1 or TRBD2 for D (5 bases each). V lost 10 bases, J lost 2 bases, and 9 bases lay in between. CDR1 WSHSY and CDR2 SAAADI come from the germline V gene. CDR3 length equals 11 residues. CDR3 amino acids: CAIGATYEQYF. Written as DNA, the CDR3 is TGCGCCATCGGGGCCACCTACGAGCAGTACTTC.

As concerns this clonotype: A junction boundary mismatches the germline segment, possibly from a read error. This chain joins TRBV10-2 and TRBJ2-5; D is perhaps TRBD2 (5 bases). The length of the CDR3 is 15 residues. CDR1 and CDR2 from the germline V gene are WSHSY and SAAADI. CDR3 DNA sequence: TGCGCCAGCAGTGATAGACCAGCTGGAGGAGAGACCCGGTACTTC. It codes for CASSDRPAGGETRYF.

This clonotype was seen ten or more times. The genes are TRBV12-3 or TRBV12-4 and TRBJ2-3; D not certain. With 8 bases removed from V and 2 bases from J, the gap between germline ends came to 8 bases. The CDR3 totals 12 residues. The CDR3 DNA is TGTGCCAGCGCCTTGGCCACAGATACGCAGTATTTT. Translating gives CASALATDTQYF.

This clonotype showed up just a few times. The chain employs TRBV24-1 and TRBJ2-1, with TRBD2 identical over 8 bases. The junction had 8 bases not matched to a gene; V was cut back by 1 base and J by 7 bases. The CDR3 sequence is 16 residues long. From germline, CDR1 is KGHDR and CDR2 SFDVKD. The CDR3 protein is CATSDLGAGEINEQFF. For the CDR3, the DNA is TGTGCCACCAGTGATTTAGGAGCGGGAGAAATAAATGAGCAGTTCTTC.

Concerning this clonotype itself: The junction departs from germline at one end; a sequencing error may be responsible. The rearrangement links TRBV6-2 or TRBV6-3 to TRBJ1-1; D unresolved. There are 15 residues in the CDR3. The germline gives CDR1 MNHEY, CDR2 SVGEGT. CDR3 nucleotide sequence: TGTGCCAGCAGTTACCAGGCAGAGGGAGACACTGAAGCTATCTTT. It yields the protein CASSYQAEGDTEAIF.

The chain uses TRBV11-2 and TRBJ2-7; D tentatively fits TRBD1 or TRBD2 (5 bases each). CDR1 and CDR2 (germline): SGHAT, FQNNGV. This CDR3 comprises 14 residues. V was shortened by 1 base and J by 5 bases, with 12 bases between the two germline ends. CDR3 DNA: TGTGCCAGCAGCTTAGTTGGGGGATGGGACGAGCAGTACTTC. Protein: CASSLVGGWDEQYF.

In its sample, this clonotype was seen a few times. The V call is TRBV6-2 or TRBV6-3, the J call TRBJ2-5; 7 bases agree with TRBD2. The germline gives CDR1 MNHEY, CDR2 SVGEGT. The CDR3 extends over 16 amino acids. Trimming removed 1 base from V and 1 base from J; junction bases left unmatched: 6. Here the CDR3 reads CASSYYSGTIQETQYF. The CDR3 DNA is TGTGCCAGCAGTTACTACTCCGGGACTATCCAAGAGACCCAGTACTTC.

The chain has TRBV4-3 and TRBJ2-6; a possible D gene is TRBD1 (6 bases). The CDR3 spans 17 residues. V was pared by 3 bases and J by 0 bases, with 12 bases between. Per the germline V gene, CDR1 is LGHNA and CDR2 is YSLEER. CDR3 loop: CASSHPSGDSGANVLTF. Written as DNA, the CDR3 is TGCGCCAGCAGCCATCCATCAGGGGACTCTGGGGCCAACGTCCTGACTTTC.

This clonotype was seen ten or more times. CDR3 in amino acids: CASSRRTVNYGYTF. As DNA, the CDR3 is TGCGCCAGCAGCCGGAGGACAGTCAACTATGGCTACACCTTC. The chain recombines TRBV4-1 with TRBJ1-2; a possible D gene is TRBD1 (6 bases). The V end lost 4 bases, the J end lost 2 bases, and 11 bases lay between the germline ends. The CDR3 sequence is 14 residues long. Germline loops: CDR1 MGHRA, CDR2 YSYEKL.

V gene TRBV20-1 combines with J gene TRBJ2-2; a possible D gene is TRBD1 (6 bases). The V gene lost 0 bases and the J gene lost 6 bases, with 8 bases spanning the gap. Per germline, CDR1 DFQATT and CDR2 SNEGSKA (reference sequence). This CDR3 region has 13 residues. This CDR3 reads CSARDGTSGELFF. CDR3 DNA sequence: TGCAGTGCTAGAGATGGGACATCCGGGGAGCTGTTTTTT.

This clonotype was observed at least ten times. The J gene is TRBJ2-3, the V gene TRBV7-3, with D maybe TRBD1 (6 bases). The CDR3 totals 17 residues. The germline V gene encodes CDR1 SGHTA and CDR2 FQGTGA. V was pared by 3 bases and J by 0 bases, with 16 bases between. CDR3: CASSLPGTMESTDTQYF. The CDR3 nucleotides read TGTGCCAGCAGCTTGCCCGGGACAATGGAAAGCACAGATACGCAGTATTTT.

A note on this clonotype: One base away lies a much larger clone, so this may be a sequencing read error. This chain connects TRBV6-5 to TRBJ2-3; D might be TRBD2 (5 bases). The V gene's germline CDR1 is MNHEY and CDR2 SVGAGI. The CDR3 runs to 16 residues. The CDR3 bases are TGTGCCAGCAGTACGAGTGAGGGCTCTCGCACAGCTACGCAGTATTTT. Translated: CASSTSEGSRTATQYF.

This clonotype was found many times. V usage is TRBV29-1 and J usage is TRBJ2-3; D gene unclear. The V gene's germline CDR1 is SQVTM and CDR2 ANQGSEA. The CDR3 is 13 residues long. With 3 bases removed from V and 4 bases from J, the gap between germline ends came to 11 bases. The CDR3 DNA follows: TGCAGCGTTGATGGCCTGAAGGCAGATACGCAGTATTTT. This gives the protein CSVDGLKADTQYF.

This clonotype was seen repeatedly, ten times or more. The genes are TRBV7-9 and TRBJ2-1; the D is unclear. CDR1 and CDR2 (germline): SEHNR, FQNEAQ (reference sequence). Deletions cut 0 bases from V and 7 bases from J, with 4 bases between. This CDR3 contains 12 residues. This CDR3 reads CASSLARNEQFF. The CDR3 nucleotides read TGTGCCAGCAGCTTAGCGCGGAATGAGCAGTTCTTC.

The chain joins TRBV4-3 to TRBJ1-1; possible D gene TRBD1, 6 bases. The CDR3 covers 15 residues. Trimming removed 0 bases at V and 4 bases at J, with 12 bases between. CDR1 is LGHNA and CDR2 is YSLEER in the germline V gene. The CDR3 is CASSQEDRPGTEAFF. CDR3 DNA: TGCGCCAGCAGCCAAGAGGACAGACCGGGCACTGAAGCTTTCTTT.

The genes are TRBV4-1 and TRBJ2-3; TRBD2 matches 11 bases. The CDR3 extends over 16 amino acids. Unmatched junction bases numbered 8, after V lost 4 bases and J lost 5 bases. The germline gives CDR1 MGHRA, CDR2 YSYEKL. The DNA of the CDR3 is TGCGCCAGCAGCCCCCCTAGCGGGAGGCGAGGAGATACGCAGTATTTT. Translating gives CASSPPSGRRGDTQYF.

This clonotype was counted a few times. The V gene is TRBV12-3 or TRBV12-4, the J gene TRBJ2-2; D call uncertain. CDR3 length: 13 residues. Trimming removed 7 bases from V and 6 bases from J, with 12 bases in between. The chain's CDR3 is CASIPGRAGELFF. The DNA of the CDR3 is TGTGCCAGCATCCCTGGAAGGGCCGGGGAGCTGTTTTTT.

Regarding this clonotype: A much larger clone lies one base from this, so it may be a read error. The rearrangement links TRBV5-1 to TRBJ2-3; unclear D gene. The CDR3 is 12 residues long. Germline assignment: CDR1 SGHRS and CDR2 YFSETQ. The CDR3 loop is CASSPRTDTRYF. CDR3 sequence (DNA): TGCGCCAGCAGCCCCCGCACAGATACGCGGTATTTT.

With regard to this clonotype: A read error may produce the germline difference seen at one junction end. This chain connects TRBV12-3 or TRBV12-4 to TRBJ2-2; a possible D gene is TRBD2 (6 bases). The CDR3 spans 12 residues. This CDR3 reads CASIDPRRELSF. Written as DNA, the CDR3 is TGTGCCAGCATAGACCCGCGCCGGGAGCTGTCTTTT.

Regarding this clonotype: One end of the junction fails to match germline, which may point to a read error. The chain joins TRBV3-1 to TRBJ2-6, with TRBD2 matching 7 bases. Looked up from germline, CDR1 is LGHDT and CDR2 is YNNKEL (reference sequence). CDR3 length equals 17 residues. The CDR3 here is CASSQEPSGSGAIVLTF. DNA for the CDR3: TGTGCCAGCAGCCAGGAACCTAGCGGCTCTGGGGCCATCGTCCTGACTTTC.

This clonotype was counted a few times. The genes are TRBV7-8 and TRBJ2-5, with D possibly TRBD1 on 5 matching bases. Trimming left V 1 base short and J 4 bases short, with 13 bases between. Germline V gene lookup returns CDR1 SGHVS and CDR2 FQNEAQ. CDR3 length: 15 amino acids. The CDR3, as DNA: TGTGCCAGCAGCTTAGACCCCGACAGCAGAGAGACCCAGTACTTC. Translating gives CASSLDPDSRETQYF. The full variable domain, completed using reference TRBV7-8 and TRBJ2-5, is GAGVSQSPRYKVAKRGQDVALRCDPISGHVSLFWYQQALGQGPEFLTYFQNEAQLDKSGLPSDRFFAERPEGSVSTLKIQRTQQEDSAVYLCASSLDPDSRETQYFGPGTRLLVL.

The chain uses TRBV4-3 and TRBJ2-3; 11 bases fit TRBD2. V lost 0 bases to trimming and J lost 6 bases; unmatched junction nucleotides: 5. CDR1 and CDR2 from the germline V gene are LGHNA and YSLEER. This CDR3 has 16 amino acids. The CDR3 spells CASSQEGLAAWDTQYF. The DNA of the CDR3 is TGCGCCAGCAGCCAAGAGGGACTAGCGGCGTGGGATACGCAGTATTTT.